The rows below give T cell receptor beta chains drawn from one sample of a study of blood T cells in healthy people across ages. From the 5' RACE reads, TCRdb called clonotypes with MiXCR, one entry per CDR3 protein. The profile shows about 730,000 distinct CDR3 sequences, approximately 39% of them singletons. The sample was blood. The source of these receptors is a woman between 55 and 75 years old in good health. Both conserved end residues are part of each CDR3. A D gene is named only where the DNA matches it firmly. Clone sizes are given selectively: once, few, many, or a class where the clone is expanded.

J gene,D gene,V gene,clone size,CDR3 protein,CDR3 DNA
TRBJ2-1,NA,TRBV7-9,few,CASSPPLGGAGNEQFF,TGTGCCAGCAGCCCTCCTCTGGGCGGGGCGGGTAATGAGCAGTTCTTC
TRBJ2-3,NA,TRBV6-2/TRBV6-3,NA,CAGRLGTSTDTQYF,TGTGCCGGCCGTCTAGGAACTAGCACAGATACGCAGTATTTT
TRBJ1-5,NA,TRBV2,NA,CASSADRLNQPQHF,TGTGCCAGCAGTGCCGACAGGCTCAATCAGCCCCAGCATTTT
TRBJ1-1,NA,TRBV7-2,once,CASSLRVGDTEAFF,TGTGCCAGCAGCTTAAGAGTCGGTGACACTGAAGCTTTCTTT
TRBJ2-3,NA,TRBV4-3,once,CASSQGLHTDTQYF,TGCGCCAGCAGCCAAGGACTTCACACAGATACGCAGTATTTT
TRBJ2-7,NA,TRBV9,few,CASSVDLDMTYEQYF,TGTGCCAGCAGCGTAGACCTAGACATGACCTACGAGCAGTACTTC
TRBJ2-5,NA,TRBV7-8,many,CASSLERGQETQYF,TGTGCCAGCAGCTTAGAGCGCGGCCAAGAGACCCAGTACTTC
TRBJ2-1,TRBD2,TRBV27,NA,CASSLDTSGARGSYNEQFF,TGTGCCAGCAGTTTAGACACTAGCGGAGCCCGAGGCTCCTACAATGAGCAGTTCTTC
TRBJ2-7,TRBD2,TRBV6-2/TRBV6-3,few,CASRPSGSLTEQYF,TGTGCCAGCAGACCTAGCGGGAGTCTCACCGAGCAGTACTTC
TRBJ2-5,NA,TRBV29-1,many,CSTKKGETQYF,TGCAGCACAAAAAAGGGGGAGACCCAGTACTTC
TRBJ2-7,NA,TRBV7-2,NA,CASSPPGTYEQYF,TGTGCCAGCAGCCCGCCGGGGACCTACGAGCAGTACTTC
TRBJ2-5,TRBD1,TRBV7-7,NA,CARAGTGVQETQYF,TGTGCTAGGGCAGGGACAGGAGTCCAAGAGACCCAGTACTTC
TRBJ1-5,NA,TRBV12-3/TRBV12-4,few,CASSFAGNQPQHF,TGTGCCAGCAGTTTCGCGGGCAATCAGCCCCAGCATTTT
TRBJ2-7,NA,TRBV4-3,many,CASSLRDTPEQYF,TGCGCCAGCAGCCTCCGGGACACCCCCGAGCAGTACTTC
TRBJ2-5,TRBD2,TRBV28,NA,CASSIVGGGRLETQYF,TGTGCCAGCAGTATAGTCGGGGGGGGAAGGTTAGAGACCCAGTACTTC
TRBJ1-2,NA,TRBV27,NA,CASSLAGATYGYTF,TGTGCCAGCAGTTTAGCAGGGGCGACCTATGGCTACACCTTC
TRBJ2-1,NA,TRBV29-1,many,CSVEDVSPQFF,TGCAGCGTTGAAGATGTTAGTCCGCAGTTCTTC
TRBJ2-1,NA,TRBV24-1,NA,CATSDLVGASQNSYNEQFF,TGTGCCACCAGTGACCTAGTGGGAGCATCCCAAAACTCTTACAATGAGCAGTTCTTC
TRBJ2-5,NA,TRBV28,few,CASGTQGYETQYF,TGTGCCAGTGGGACACAGGGTTATGAGACCCAGTACTTC
TRBJ2-6,TRBD1,TRBV3-1,NA,CASSPKGAGANILTF,TGTGCCAGCAGCCCCAAGGGGGCTGGGGCCAACATCCTGACTTTC
TRBJ1-1,NA,TRBV25-1,NA,CASKGPEAFF,TGTGCCAGCAAGGGGCCCGAAGCTTTCTTT
TRBJ2-3,NA,TRBV12-3/TRBV12-4,few,CASSFGGLGSGDTQYF,TGTGCCAGCAGTTTTGGGGGCCTTGGATCGGGAGATACGCAGTATTTT
TRBJ2-3,TRBD2,TRBV4-1,NA,CASSLGLAGAQDTQYF,TGCGCCAGCAGCCTGGGACTAGCGGGAGCCCAAGATACGCAGTATTTT
TRBJ2-7,NA,TRBV3-1,NA,CASSQGGWAARSYEQYF,TGTGCCAGCAGCCAAGGAGGATGGGCGGCGCGATCCTACGAGCAGTACTTC
TRBJ2-7,NA,TRBV27,NA,CASSPRQESYEQYF,TGTGCCAGCAGTCCCAGACAGGAATCCTACGAGCAGTACTTC
TRBJ2-6,NA,TRBV12-3/TRBV12-4,few,CASNSVSGANVLTF,TGTGCCAGCAACTCTGTCTCTGGGGCCAACGTCCTGACTTTC
TRBJ1-2,TRBD1,TRBV9,NA,CASRATGSYGYTF,TGTGCCAGCAGGGCGACAGGGTCCTATGGCTACACCTTC
TRBJ2-4,NA,TRBV9,once,CASSGDTGRDIQYF,TGTGCCAGCAGCGGAGATACAGGGAGGGACATTCAGTACTTC
TRBJ1-1,NA,TRBV4-2,NA,CASSQVSGAGDTEAFF,TGTGCCAGCAGCCAAGTGTCCGGCGCGGGGGACACTGAAGCTTTCTTT
TRBJ1-1,NA,TRBV10-3,once,CAISADTEAFF,TGTGCCATCAGTGCCGACACTGAAGCTTTCTTT
TRBJ1-4,TRBD1,TRBV20-1,NA,CSAGRTGSTNEKLFF,TGCAGTGCTGGAAGGACAGGGTCAACTAATGAAAAACTGTTTTTT
TRBJ2-3,NA,TRBV20-1,NA,CSAGREANTQYF,TGCAGTGCTGGTAGAGAGGCGAATACGCAGTATTTT
TRBJ2-1,NA,TRBV27,NA,CASSFSAGTYNEQFF,TGTGCCAGCAGTTTCAGTGCGGGTACCTACAATGAGCAGTTCTTC
TRBJ1-5,TRBD1,TRBV10-3,few,CAISELEQGSGPQHF,TGTGCCATCAGTGAGCTTGAACAGGGGTCAGGGCCCCAGCATTTT
TRBJ2-1,NA,TRBV14,once,CASSQVWAIEQFF,TGTGCCAGCAGCCAAGTTTGGGCGATTGAGCAGTTCTTC
TRBJ2-1,NA,TRBV5-1,NA,CANSLEGGNEQFF,TGCGCCAACAGCTTGGAGGGAGGCAATGAGCAGTTCTTC
TRBJ2-5,TRBD2,TRBV27,NA,CASIATSGSGGETQYF,TGTGCCAGCATCGCGACTAGCGGGAGCGGAGGTGAGACCCAGTACTTC
TRBJ1-1,TRBD1,TRBV11-3,few,CASSPPTGVITEAFF,TGTGCCAGCAGCCCTCCGACAGGGGTAATCACTGAAGCTTTCTTT
TRBJ2-3,NA,TRBV2,NA,CASSELESSTDTQYF,TGTGCCAGCAGTGAATTGGAATCTAGCACAGATACGCAGTATTTT
TRBJ2-5,TRBD2,TRBV20-1,few,CSALPEREIGETQYF,TGCAGTGCTCTCCCTGAGCGGGAGATAGGGGAGACCCAGTACTTC
TRBJ1-1,NA,TRBV5-6,NA,CASSLDQGVEAFF,TGTGCCAGCAGCTTGGATCAGGGTGTTGAAGCTTTCTTT
TRBJ2-7,TRBD2,TRBV7-2,few,CASTPGDGGTYEQYF,TGTGCCAGCACCCCTGGCGACGGGGGGACCTACGAGCAGTACTTC
TRBJ2-1,NA,TRBV3-1,once,CASSQALSSDEQFF,TGTGCCAGCAGCCAAGCCCTCTCTAGCGACGAGCAGTTCTTC
TRBJ2-5,TRBD1,TRBV11-2,many,CASSLTQGARETQYF,TGTGCCAGCAGCCTAACACAGGGGGCGAGGGAGACCCAGTACTTC
TRBJ2-7,TRBD2,TRBV20-1,NA,CSARSKREFGEQYF,TGCAGTGCTAGGAGTAAGCGGGAGTTCGGTGAGCAGTACTTC
TRBJ2-1,TRBD2,TRBV11-3,NA,CASSLTSGRYNEQFF,TGTGCCAGCAGCTTAACGAGCGGGAGGTACAATGAGCAGTTCTTC
TRBJ1-2,TRBD1,TRBV20-1,NA,CSASQTGLGYGYTF,TGCAGTGCATCCCAGACAGGGCTTGGCTATGGCTACACCTTC
TRBJ2-3,TRBD2,TRBV20-1,few,CSARDPSGRGVADTQYF,TGCAGTGCTAGAGATCCCAGCGGGAGGGGGGTCGCAGATACGCAGTATTTT
TRBJ2-1,TRBD2,TRBV6-1,NA,CASSEGSGGNEQFF,TGTGCCAGCAGTGAAGGTAGCGGGGGGAATGAGCAGTTCTTC
TRBJ1-2,NA,TRBV5-1,few,CASSFRFIGEDYGYTF,TGCGCCAGCAGCTTCCGGTTTATAGGGGAGGACTATGGCTACACCTTC
TRBJ1-2,NA,TRBV12-3/TRBV12-4,few,CASTQRGAGTYGYTF,TGTGCCAGCACCCAGAGGGGGGCAGGGACCTATGGCTACACCTTC
TRBJ2-5,NA,TRBV4-3,many,CASSQSLGLRPETQYF,TGCGCCAGCAGCCAAAGCCTTGGGTTACGTCCCGAGACCCAGTACTTC
TRBJ2-5,NA,TRBV24-1,few,CATSAQYQETQYF,TGTGCCACCAGTGCCCAGTACCAAGAGACCCAGTACTTC
TRBJ2-6,TRBD1,TRBV6-2/TRBV6-3,NA,CASIPRTGVSGANVLTF,TGTGCCAGCATACCGCGGACAGGAGTCTCTGGGGCCAACGTCCTGACTTTC
TRBJ2-7,TRBD1,TRBV7-3,NA,CASSSPTGIPYF,TGTGCCAGCAGCTCCCCGACAGGGATCCCGTACTTC